A selection of T cell receptor beta chains follows, all from one sample in a study of human T cells and chemical hapten exposure. MiXCR, applied by TCRdb to the RACE reads, yields one record per CDR3 protein. The sample has 250,000 or so distinct CDR3 sequences; approximately 7.5% are singletons. Sequencing used whole blood, obtained in connection with sensitization to the hapten diphenylcyclopropenone (DPC). These receptors all stem from a man aged 18 to 35 with alopecia areata. Some clones in this sample may be carry-over from other donors' samples. CDR3s leave out the opening cysteine and the closing phenylalanine or tryptophan. Clone size is not always given. Where it is, it says once, few, many or a class for expanded clones.

j_gene,abundance,v_gene,CDR3aa
TRBJ1-5,.,TRBV20-1,SARGDSANSNQPQH
TRBJ1-1,many,TRBV6-2/TRBV6-3,ASTPDRVNTEAF
TRBJ1-2,.,TRBV12-3/TRBV12-4,ASSFPGDYGYT
TRBJ2-1,few,TRBV12-3/TRBV12-4,ASGSLLKGGHEQF
TRBJ1-1,.,TRBV5-1,ASSLVAGGNTEAF
TRBJ2-3,.,TRBV7-6,ASSLSVTSTDTQY
TRBJ1-6,many,TRBV14,ASSRARNSPLH
TRBJ2-5,few,TRBV7-6,ASSHGLVKETQY
TRBJ2-5,.,TRBV6-6,ASSYRDMQTQY
TRBJ2-1,.,TRBV7-2,ASSLVASSNEQF
TRBJ2-2,few,TRBV20-1,SAAPGTGYSGELF
TRBJ1-2,many,TRBV5-1,ASSLDGGRGSSYGYT
TRBJ1-1,many,TRBV20-1,SASRTWGRSVNTEAF
TRBJ2-1,few,TRBV6-5,ASSPGLAARGNEQF
TRBJ2-3,.,TRBV6-5,ASSPPDGTDTQY
TRBJ1-1,few,TRBV20-1,SAREEGWDTEAF
TRBJ1-1,.,TRBV29-1,SVEKDGPF
TRBJ2-5,few,TRBV28,ASSPSVGSQETQY
TRBJ2-3,.,TRBV24-1,ANNQSCTDTQY
TRBJ2-1,many,TRBV6-5,ASSADSPAYNEQF
TRBJ1-4,.,TRBV2,ASDDWGKKLF
TRBJ2-1,.,TRBV29-1,SVEIRDRVHEQF